This T cell receptor (beta chain) comes out of a study of T cell responses to AZD1222 COVID-19 vaccine. The CDR3 has 16 amino acids. V lost 0 bases, J lost 4 bases, and 12 bases lay in between. Germline V CDR1 and CDR2: LNHDA, SQIVND (reference sequence). TCRdb's table, derived via immunoSEQ multiplex PCR, lists solely in-frame clones and lacks some. Of about 120,000 clones detected, roughly nine tenths appear once; the ten largest clones hold 25% to 35%. Study observations and caveats: Close to half of all spike-specific TCRs reportedly target regions of the variants that are unmutated. Baseline seropositivity occurred in only a handful of AZD1222 recipients. Possibly, clonal diversity was underestimated; donors were largely white British and included more females. A rise in Spike-specific TCR breadth and depth followed two AZD1222 doses.

On this clone: The antigen remains unidentified.

The sequence came from an adult in good health. The V call is TRBV19, the J call TRBJ2-2, with D possibly matching TRBD2 (7 bases). The sequencing used peripheral blood, collected on day 0 of AZD1222 vaccination. CDR3 protein: CASSIDRGARTGELFF. CDR3 nucleotides: TGTGCCAGTAGTATAGATCGGGGGGCCCGCACCGGGGAGCTGTTTTTT. Supplemented by reference TRBV19 and TRBJ2-2, the full variable domain reads DGGITQSPKYLFRKEGQNVTLSCEQNLNHDAMYWYRQDPGQGLRLIYYSQIVNDFQKGDIAEGYSVSREKKESFPLTVTSAQKNPTAFYLCASSIDRGARTGELFFGEGSRLTVL.